The clone carrying this TCR beta chain was counted a few times. Its target is not known. The data were taken from a study of T-cell memory formation after mild COVID-19. TCRdb reprocessed the 5' RACE reads via MiXCR and lists one record per CDR3 protein. The sample records around 200,000 distinct CDR3 sequences, approximately 10% being singletons. The CDR3 has 11 amino acids. V was trimmed by 5 bases and J by 6 bases, leaving 5 bases between them. General observations from the study: Largely, contracting CD4+ clones fell within CM and EM, and contracting CD8+ clones within EMRA. Researchers found some responding clones in pre-infection memory, a sign that cross-reactive memory joined. Second-wave clones peaking on day 37 lacked confirmed SARS-CoV-2 specificity.

The TCR was taken from a man aged 18 to 35 who had mild COVID-19 (a few samples of this study predate the infection). Cell type and time point are not known. The chain recombines TRBV12-3 or TRBV12-4 with TRBJ2-1, with D unclear. Specimen: PBMCs or a T cell subset sorted from them (not recorded which). The CDR3 sequence is CASSGPNEQFF. The CDR3 nucleotides read TGTGCCAGCAGTGGCCCCAATGAGCAGTTCTTC.